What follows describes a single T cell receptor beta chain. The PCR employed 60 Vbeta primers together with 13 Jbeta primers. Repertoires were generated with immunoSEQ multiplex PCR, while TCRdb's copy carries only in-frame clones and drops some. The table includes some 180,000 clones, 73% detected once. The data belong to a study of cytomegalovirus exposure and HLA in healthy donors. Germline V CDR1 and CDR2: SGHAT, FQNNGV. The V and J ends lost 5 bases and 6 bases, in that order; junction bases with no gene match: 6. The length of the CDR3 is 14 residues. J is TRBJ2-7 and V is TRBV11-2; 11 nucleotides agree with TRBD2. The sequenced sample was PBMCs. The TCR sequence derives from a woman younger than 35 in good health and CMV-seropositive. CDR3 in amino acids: CASSLIAGGGEQYF. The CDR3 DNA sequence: TGTGCCAGCAGCCTCATAGCGGGGGGGGGCGAGCAGTACTTC.